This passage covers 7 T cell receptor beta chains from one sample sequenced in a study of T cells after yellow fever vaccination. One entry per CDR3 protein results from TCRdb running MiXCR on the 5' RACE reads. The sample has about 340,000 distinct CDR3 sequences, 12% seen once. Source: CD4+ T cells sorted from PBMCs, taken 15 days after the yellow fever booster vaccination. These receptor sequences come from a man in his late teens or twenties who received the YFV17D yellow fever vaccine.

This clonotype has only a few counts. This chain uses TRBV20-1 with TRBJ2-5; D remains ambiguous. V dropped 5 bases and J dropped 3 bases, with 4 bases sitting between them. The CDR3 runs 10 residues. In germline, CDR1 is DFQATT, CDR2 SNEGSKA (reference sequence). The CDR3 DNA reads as TGCAGTGCTGCAGAAGAGACCCAGTACTTC. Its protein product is CSAAEETQYF.

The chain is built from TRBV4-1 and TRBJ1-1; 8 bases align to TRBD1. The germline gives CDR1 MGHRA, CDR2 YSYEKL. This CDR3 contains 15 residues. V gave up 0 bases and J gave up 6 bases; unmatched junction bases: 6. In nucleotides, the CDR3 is TGCGCCAGCAGCCAAGATGAGGTCAGGGGGCCTGAAGCTTTCTTT. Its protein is CASSQDEVRGPEAFF.

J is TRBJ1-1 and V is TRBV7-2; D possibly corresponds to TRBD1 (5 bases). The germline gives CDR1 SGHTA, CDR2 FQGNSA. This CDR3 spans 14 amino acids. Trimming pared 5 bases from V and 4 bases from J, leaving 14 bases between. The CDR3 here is CASSPWGRGTEAFF. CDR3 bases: TGTGCCAGCAGCCCGTGGGGGAGAGGCACTGAAGCTTTCTTT.

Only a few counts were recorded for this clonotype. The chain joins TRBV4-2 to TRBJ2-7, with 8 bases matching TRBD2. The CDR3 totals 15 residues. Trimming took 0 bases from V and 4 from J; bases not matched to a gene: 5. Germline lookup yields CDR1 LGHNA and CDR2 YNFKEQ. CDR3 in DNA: TGTGCCAGCAGCCAAGATTGGCGGGGGGTATACGAGCAGTACTTC. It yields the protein CASSQDWRGVYEQYF.

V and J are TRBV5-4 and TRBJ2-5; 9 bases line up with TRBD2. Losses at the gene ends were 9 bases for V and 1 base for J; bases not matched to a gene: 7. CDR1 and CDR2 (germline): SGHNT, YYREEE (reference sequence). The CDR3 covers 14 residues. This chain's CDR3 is CAMQARGGQETQYF. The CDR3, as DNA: TGTGCCATGCAGGCGCGGGGGGGCCAAGAGACCCAGTACTTC. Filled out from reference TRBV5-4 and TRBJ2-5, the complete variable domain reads ETGVTQSPTHLIKTRGQQVTLRCSSQSGHNTVSWYQQALGQGPQFIFQYYREEENGRGNFPPRFSGLQFPNYSSELNVNALELDDSALYLCAMQARGGQETQYFGPGTRLLVL.

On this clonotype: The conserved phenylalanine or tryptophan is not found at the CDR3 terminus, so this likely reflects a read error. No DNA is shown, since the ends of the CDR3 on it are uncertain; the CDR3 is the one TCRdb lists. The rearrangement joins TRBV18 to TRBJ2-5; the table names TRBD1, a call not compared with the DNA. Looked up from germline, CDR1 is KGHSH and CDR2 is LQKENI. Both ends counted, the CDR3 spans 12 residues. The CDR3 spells CASSPGRGAHHI.

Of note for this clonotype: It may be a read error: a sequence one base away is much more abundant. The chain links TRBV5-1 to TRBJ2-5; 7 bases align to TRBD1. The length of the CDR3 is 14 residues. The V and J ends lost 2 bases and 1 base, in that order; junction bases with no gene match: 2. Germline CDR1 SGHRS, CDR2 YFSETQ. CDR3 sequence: CASSFRTGQETQYF. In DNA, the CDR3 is TGCGCCAGCAGCTTCAGGACAGGCCAAGAGACCCAGTACTTC.